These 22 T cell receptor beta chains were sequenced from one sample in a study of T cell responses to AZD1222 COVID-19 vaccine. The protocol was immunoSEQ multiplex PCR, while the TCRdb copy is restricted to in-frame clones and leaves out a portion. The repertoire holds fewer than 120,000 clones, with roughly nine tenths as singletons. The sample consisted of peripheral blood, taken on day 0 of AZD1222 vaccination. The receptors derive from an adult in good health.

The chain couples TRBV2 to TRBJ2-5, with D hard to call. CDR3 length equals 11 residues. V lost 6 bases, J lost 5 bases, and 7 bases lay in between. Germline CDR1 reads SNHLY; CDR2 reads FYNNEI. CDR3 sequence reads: CASRTGETQYF. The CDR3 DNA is TGTGCCAGCAGGACTGGCGAGACCCAGTACTTC.

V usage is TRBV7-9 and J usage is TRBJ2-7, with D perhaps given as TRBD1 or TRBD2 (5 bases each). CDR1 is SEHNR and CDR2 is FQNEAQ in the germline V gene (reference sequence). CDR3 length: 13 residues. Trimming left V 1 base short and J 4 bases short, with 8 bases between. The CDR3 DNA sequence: TGTGCCAGCAGCTTAGGGGGGAAGTACGAGCAGTACTTC. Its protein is CASSLGGKYEQYF.

CDR3 amino acids: CASSEANRDYGYTF. In nucleotides, the CDR3 is TGTGCCAGCAGTGAAGCCAACAGGGATTATGGCTACACCTTC. This chain joins TRBV2 and TRBJ1-2; the D gene is possibly TRBD1 (6 bases). With 0 bases removed from V and 5 bases from J, the gap between germline ends came to 10 bases. The CDR3 contains 14 residues. CDR1 SNHLY and CDR2 FYNNEI come from the germline V gene.

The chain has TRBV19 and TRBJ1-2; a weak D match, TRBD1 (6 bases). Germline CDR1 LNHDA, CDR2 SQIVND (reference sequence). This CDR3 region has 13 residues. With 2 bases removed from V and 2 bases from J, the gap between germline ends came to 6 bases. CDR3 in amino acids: CASSITGNYGYTF. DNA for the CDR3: TGTGCCAGTAGTATAACAGGGAACTATGGCTACACCTTC. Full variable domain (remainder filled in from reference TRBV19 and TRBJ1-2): DGGITQSPKYLFRKEGQNVTLSCEQNLNHDAMYWYRQDPGQGLRLIYYSQIVNDFQKGDIAEGYSVSREKKESFPLTVTSAQKNPTAFYLCASSITGNYGYTFGSGTRLTVV.

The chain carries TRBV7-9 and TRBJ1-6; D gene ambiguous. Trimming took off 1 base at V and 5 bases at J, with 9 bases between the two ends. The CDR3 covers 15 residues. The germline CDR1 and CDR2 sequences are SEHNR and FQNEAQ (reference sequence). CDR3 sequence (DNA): TGTGCCAGCAGCTTAGGTCTCGGCAATAATTCACCCCTCCACTTT. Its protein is CASSLGLGNNSPLHF.

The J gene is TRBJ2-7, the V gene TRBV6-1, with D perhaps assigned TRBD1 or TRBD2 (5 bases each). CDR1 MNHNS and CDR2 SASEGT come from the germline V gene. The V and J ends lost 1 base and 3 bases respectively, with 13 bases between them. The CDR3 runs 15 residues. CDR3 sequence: CASSEGGTAVYEQYF. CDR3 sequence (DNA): TGTGCCAGCAGTGAAGGAGGGACCGCAGTCTACGAGCAGTACTTC.

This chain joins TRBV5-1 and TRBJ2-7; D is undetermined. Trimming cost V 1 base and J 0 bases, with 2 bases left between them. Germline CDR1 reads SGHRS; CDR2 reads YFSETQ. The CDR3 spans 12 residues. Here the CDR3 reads CASSLTSYEQYF. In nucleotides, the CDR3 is TGCGCCAGCAGCTTGACCTCCTACGAGCAGTACTTC. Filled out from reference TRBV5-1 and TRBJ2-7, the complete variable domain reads KAGVTQTPRYLIKTRGQQVTLSCSPISGHRSVSWYQQTPGQGLQFLFEYFSETQRNKGNFPGRFSGRQFSNSRSEMNVSTLELGDSALYLCASSLTSYEQYFGPGTRLTVT.

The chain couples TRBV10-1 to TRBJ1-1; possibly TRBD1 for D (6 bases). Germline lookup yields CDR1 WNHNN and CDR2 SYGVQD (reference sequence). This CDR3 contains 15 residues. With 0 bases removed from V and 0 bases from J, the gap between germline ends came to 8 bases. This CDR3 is CASSESTGLNTEAFF. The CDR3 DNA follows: TGCGCCAGCAGTGAGTCGACAGGCCTGAACACTGAAGCTTTCTTT.

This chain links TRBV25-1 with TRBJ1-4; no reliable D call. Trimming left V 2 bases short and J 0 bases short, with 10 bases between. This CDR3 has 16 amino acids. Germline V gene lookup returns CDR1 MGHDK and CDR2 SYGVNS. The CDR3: CASSEPTKATNEKLFF. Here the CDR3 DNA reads TGTGCCAGCAGTGAACCCACGAAAGCAACTAATGAAAAACTGTTTTTT.

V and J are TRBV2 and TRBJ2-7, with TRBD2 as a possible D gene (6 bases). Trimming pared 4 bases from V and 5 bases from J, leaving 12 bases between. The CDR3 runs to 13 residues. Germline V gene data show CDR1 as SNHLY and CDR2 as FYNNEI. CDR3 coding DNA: TGTGCCAGCAGTGGGGCGGGATTCCACGAGCAGTACTTC. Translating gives CASSGAGFHEQYF.

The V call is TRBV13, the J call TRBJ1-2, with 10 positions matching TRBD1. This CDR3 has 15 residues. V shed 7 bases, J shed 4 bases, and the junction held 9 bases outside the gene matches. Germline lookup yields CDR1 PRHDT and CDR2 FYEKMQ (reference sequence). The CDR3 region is CASNPTGGIGYGYTF. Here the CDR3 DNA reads TGTGCCAGCAACCCGACAGGGGGCATTGGCTATGGCTACACCTTC.

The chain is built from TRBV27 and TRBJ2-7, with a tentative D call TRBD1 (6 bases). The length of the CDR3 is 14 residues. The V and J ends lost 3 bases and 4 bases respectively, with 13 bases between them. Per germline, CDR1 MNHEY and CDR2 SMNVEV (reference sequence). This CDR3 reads CASSFQQGGYEQYF. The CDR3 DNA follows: TGTGCCAGCAGTTTTCAACAGGGCGGTTACGAGCAGTACTTC.

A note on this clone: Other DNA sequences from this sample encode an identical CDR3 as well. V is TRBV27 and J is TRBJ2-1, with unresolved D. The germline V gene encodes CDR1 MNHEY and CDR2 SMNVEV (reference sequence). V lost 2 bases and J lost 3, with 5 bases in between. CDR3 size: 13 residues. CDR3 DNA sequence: TGTGCCAGCAGTTTAGGCGGCTACAATGAGCAGTTCTTC. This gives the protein CASSLGGYNEQFF.

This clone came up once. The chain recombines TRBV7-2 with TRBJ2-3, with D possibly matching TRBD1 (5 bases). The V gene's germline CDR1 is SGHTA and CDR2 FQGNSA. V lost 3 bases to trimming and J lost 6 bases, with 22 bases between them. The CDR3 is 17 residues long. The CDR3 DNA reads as TGTGCCAGCAGCTTTAGTGCAGGACAAAGGGGCGCCGATACGCAGTATTTT. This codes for CASSFSAGQRGADTQYF.

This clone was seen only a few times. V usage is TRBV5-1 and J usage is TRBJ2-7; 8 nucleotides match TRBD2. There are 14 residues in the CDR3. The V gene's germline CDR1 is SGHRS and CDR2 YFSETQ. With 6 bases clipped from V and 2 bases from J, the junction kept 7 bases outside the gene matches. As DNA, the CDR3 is TGCGCCAGCAACCTTTTAGCGGGAACCTACGAGCAGTACTTC. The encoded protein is CASNLLAGTYEQYF.

DNA of the CDR3: TGTGCCATCTTGTGTTCCGGAAACACCATATATTTT. This codes for CAILCSGNTIYF. V and J are TRBV24-1 and TRBJ1-3; no clear D. The CDR3 is 12 amino acids. Germline V lookup: CDR1 KGHDR, CDR2 SFDVKD. Trimming stripped 11 bases from V and 4 bases from J, with 11 bases between.

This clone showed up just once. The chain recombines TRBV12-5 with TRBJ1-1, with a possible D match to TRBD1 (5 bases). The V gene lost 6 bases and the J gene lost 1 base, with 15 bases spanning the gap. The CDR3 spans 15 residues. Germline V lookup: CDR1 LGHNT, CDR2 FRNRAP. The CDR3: CASGTGMGENTEAFF. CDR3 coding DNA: TGTGCTAGTGGAACTGGGATGGGGGAGAACACTGAAGCTTTCTTT.

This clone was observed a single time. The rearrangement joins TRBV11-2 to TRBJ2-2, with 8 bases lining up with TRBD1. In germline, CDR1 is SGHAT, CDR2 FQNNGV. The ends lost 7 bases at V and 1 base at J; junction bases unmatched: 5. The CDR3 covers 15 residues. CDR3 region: CASIPGTGNTGELFF. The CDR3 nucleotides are TGTGCCAGCATTCCCGGGACAGGGAACACCGGGGAGCTGTTTTTT.

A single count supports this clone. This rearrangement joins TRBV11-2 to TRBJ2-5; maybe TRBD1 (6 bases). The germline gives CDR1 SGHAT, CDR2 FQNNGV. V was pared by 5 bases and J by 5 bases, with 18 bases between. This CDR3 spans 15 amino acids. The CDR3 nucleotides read TGTGCCAGCAGCCCCTGGATGGGGGCAGCGGAGACCCAGTACTTC. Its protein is CASSPWMGAAETQYF.

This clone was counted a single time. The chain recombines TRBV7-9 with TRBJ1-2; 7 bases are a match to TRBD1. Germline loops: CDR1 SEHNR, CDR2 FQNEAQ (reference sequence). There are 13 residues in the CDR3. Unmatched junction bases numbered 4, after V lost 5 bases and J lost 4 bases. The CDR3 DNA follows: TGTGCCAGCAGCAGGGACAGCCGCTATGGCTACACCTTC. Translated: CASSRDSRYGYTF.

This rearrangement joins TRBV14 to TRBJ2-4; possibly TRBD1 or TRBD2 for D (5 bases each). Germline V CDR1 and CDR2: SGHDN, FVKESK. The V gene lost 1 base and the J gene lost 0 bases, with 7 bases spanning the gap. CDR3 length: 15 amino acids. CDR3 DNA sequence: TGTGCCAGCAGCCAAGGGGGGATAGCCAAAAACATTCAGTACTTC. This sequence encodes CASSQGGIAKNIQYF.

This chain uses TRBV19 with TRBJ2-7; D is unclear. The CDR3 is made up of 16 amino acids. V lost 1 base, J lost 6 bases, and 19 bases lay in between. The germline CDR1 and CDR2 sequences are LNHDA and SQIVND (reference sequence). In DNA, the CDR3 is TGTGCCAGTAGTATAGCAGGCAGCCCCAACCTCCGCGAGCAGTACTTC. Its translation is CASSIAGSPNLREQYF.